This TCR beta chain is drawn from a study of cytomegalovirus exposure and HLA in healthy donors. The study ran its PCR with 60 Vbeta and 13 Jbeta primers. This table comes from immunoSEQ multiplex PCR, and its TCRdb copy is limited to in-frame clones, with some not included. The data hold about 150,000 clones, with 80% observed a single time. The CDR3 sequence is 18 residues long. V gave up 0 bases and J gave up 0 bases; unmatched junction bases: 4. Germline-derived CDR1 and CDR2 are LGHNA and YNFKEQ. Study-wide results and caveats: Indistinguishability led to the exclusion of some V segments, TRBV6-2 and TRBV6-3 included.

Concerning this clone itself: Antigen: not known.

The sequenced sample consisted of PBMCs. The TCR originated in a man younger than 45 in good health and CMV-seropositive. V and J are TRBV4-2 and TRBJ2-1; 11 nucleotides agree with TRBD2. The CDR3 DNA reads as TGTGCCAGCAGCCAAGATGAGACTAGCGGGATCTCCTACAATGAGCAGTTCTTC. It specifies CASSQDETSGISYNEQFF.